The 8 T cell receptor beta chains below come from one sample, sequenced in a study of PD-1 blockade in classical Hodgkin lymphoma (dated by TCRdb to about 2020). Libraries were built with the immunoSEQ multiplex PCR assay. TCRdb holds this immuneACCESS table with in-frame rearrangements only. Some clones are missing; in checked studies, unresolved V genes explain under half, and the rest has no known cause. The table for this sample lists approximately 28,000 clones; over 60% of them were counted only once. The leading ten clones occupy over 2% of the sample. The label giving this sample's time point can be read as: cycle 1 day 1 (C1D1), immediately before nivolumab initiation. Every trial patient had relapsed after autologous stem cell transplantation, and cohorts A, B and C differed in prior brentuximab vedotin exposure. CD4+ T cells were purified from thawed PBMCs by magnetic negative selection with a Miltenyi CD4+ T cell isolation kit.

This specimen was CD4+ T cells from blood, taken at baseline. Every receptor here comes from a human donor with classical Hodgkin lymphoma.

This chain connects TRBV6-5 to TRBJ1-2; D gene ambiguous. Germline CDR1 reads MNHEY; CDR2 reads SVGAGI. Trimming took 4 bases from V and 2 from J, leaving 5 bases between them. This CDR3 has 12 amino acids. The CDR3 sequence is CASSSVNYGYTF. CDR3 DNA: TGTGCCAGCAGTTCGGTGAACTATGGCTACACCTTC.

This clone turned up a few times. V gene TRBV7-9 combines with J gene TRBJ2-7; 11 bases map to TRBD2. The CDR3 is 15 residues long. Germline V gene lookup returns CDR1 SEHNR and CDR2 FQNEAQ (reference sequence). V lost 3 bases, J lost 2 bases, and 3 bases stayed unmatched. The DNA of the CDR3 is TGTGCCAGCAGCTTGTTAGCGGGGGGGCCCTACGAGCAGTACTTC. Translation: CASSLLAGGPYEQYF.

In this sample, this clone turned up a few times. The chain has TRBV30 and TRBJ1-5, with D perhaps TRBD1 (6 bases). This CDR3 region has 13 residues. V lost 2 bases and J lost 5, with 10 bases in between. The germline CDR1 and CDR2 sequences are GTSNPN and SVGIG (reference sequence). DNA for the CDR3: TGTGCCTGGAGTAAAGGGGGTGATCAGCCCCAGCATTTT. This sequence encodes CAWSKGGDQPQHF.

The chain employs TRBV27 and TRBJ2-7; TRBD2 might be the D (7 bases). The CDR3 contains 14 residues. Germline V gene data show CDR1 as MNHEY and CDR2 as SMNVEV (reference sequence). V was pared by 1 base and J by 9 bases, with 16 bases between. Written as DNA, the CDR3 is TGTGCCAGCAGTTTATATCGGGGGGCCGGGGGGCAGTACTTC. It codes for CASSLYRGAGGQYF.

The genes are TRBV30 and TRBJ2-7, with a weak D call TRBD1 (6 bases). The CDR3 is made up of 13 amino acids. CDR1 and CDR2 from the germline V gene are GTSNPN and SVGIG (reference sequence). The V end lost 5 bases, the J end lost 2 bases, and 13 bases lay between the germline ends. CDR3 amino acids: CAWRQVGAYEQYF. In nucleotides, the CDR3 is TGTGCCTGGCGACAGGTGGGGGCCTACGAGCAGTACTTC.

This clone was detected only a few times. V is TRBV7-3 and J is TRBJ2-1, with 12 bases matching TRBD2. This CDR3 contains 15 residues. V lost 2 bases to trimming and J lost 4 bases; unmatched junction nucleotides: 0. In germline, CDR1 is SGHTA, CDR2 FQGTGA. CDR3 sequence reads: CASSLGLAGYNEQFF. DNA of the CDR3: TGTGCCAGCAGCTTAGGACTAGCGGGGTACAATGAGCAGTTCTTC.

The CDR3 protein is CASSLSIGHFSYEQYF. The CDR3 DNA reads as TGTGCCAGCAGTCTGTCGATTGGACATTTCTCCTACGAGCAGTACTTC. This sequence joins TRBV27 and TRBJ2-7, with a tentative D call TRBD1 (5 bases). The CDR3 is made up of 16 amino acids. Trimming removed 5 bases from V and 0 bases from J, with 17 bases in between. CDR1 and CDR2 from the germline V gene are MNHEY and SMNVEV (reference sequence).

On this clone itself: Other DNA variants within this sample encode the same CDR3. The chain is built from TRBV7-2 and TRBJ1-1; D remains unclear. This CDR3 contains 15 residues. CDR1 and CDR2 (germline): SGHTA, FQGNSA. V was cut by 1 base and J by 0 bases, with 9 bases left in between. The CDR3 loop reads CASSLEGDMNTEAFF. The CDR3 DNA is TGTGCCAGCAGCTTAGAAGGCGACATGAACACTGAAGCTTTCTTT.